The T cell receptor beta chain under discussion was sequenced for a study of T cells in localized non-small cell lung cancer. Concerning this clone itself: The target antigen is unknown.

Study observations and caveats: With higher T cell density in blood came longer overall survival. Heterogeneity remains possible because sequencing was limited to only one tumor region.

The CDR3 is made up of 15 amino acids. The germline V gene has CDR1 MNHGY and CDR2 SAAAGT. V was clipped by 6 bases and J by 5 bases, with 20 bases between them. The assay was immunoSEQ multiplex PCR, and TCRdb's table has in-frame clones only and misses some. The sample includes about 3,000 clones, roughly 23% seen only once; the top ten take roughly 13%. This receptor was identified in a male donor older than 55 with stage II lung adenocarcinoma. Here the sequenced sample was normal lung tissue next to the tumor, taken before any cancer treatment. This sequence joins TRBV6-8 and TRBJ2-7, with D maybe TRBD1 (6 bases). Here the CDR3 reads CASSGQFDPSHEQYF. Here the CDR3 DNA reads TGTGCCAGCAGCGGACAGTTCGATCCTTCGCACGAGCAGTACTTC.